This TCR beta chain was sequenced in a study of early T cells in non-severe SARS-CoV-2 infection. Study outcomes and limitations: Anti-spike CD8 responses were favored in VDJdb matching, and private and CD4 specificities were missed.

To note about this clonotype: Antigen: not known.

Germline V gene data show CDR1 as SGHVS and CDR2 as FQNEAQ. CDR3 length: 16 residues. The germline V and J ends were trimmed by 5 bases and 3 bases, with 20 bases remaining between them. Unique molecular identifiers tagged individual cDNA molecules. TCRdb processed the 5' RACE reads anew with MiXCR; each CDR3 protein has one entry. The sample lists some 71,000 distinct CDR3 sequences, roughly 15% occurring once. This TCR was recovered from an adult who was a healthcare worker with PCR-confirmed SARS-CoV-2 infection or an uninfected control (not recorded which). Material: whole blood. The V and J genes are TRBV7-8 and TRBJ2-7, with D possibly being TRBD1 or TRBD2 (6 bases each). Here the CDR3 DNA reads TGTGCCAGCAGCCCCAGAGGGGTCGGGGGCCTCTACGAGCAGTACTTC. Amino acids: CASSPRGVGGLYEQYF.